The entry below describes one T cell receptor beta chain. Reverse transcription used roughly 0.5 to 1 ug RNA and random hexamers. Amplification of TCR beta CDR3 across 54 Vbeta and 13 Jbeta was performed with immunoSEQ multiplex PCR. One entry per CDR3 protein, called by TCRdb with MiXCR from the immunoSEQ multiplex PCR reads. This repertoire shows about 110,000 distinct CDR3 sequences, roughly 95% found once; its top ten account for just over 0.095%. The authors carried out high-throughput sequencing of TCR beta. They applied it to CD8+ and CD4+ T cells obtained from blood. V was shortened by 5 bases and J by 11 bases, with 19 bases between the two germline ends. CDR1 is SGHTA, CDR2 FQGNSA, per germline. The CDR3 contains 15 residues. The data stem from a study of CD8 T cells in Susac syndrome.

This sequence joins TRBV7-2 and TRBJ1-6, with a tentative D call TRBD1 (6 bases). The TCR sequence derives from a human donor in good health. The sequenced sample consisted of CD4+ T cells from PBMCs. CDR3 region: CASSAGRRKGAPLHF. In nucleotides, the CDR3 is TGTGCCAGCAGCGCAGGACGGCGTAAGGGGGCACCCCTCCACTTT. Drawing the rest from reference TRBV7-2 and TRBJ1-6, the complete variable domain is GAGVSQSPSNKVTEKGKDVELRCDPISGHTALYWYRQSLGQGLEFLIYFQGNSAPDKSGLPSDRFSAERTGGSVSTLTIQRTQQEDSAVYLCASSAGRRKGAPLHFGNGTRLTVT.